This T cell receptor (beta chain) was captured by sequencing in a study of early T cells in non-severe SARS-CoV-2 infection. Study-wide context: RNA in bulk from unsorted whole blood was sequenced, and chains were unpaired.

The germline V and J ends were trimmed by 5 bases and 1 base, with 8 bases remaining between them. CDR3 length equals 14 residues. Germline loops: CDR1 MDHEN, CDR2 SYDVKM. Study outcomes and limitations: Private and CD4 specificities were missed by VDJdb matching, which favored anti-spike CD8 responses.

This clonotype was observed a few times. Its antigen remains unknown. Individually, cDNA molecules had unique molecular identifiers attached to them. Via MiXCR, TCRdb re-called the 5' RACE reads, giving one row per CDR3 protein. The table shows tens of thousands of distinct CDR3 sequences, with roughly 6.3% occurring only once. The sample taken for sequencing was whole blood. The chain combines TRBV28 with TRBJ2-2; TRBD1 is a possible D gene (6 bases). This receptor was taken from an adult who was a healthcare worker with PCR-confirmed SARS-CoV-2 infection or an uninfected control (not recorded which). CDR3 loop: CASSNRENTGELFF. The CDR3 DNA follows: TGTGCCAGCAGTAACAGGGAGAACACCGGGGAGCTGTTTTTT.